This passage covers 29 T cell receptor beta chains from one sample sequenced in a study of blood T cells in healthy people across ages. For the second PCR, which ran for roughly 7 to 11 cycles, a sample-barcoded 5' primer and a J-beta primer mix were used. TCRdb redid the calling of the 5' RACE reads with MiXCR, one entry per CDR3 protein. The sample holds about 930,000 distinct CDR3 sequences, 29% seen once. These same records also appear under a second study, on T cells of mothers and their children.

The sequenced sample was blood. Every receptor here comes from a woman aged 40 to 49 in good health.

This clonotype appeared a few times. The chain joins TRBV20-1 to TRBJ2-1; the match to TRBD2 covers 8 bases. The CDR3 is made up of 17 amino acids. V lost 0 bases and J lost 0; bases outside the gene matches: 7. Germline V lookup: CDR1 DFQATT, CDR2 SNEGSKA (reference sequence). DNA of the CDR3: TGCAGTGCTAGAGATATAAGCCTAGCGGGCTCCTACAATGAGCAGTTCTTC. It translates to CSARDISLAGSYNEQFF.

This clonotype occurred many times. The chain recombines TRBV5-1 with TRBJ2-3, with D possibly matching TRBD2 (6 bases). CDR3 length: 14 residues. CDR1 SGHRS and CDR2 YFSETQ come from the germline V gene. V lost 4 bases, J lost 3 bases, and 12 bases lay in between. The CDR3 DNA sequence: TGCGCCAGCAGCGGTCCGGGGGATACAGATACGCAGTATTTT. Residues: CASSGPGDTDTQYF.

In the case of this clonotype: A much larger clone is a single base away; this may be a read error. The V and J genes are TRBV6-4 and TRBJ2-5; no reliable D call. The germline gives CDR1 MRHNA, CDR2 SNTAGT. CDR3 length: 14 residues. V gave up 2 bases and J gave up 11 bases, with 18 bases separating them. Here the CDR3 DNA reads TGTGCCAGCAGTGACGTTGTCGGGCACAATGAGCAGTACTTC. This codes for CASSDVVGHNEQYF.

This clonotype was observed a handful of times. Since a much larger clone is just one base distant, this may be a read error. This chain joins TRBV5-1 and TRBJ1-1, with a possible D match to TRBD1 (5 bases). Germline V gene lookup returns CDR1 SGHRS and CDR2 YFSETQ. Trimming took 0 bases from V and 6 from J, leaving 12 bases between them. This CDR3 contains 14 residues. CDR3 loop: CASSLGGDSPEAFF. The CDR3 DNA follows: TGCGCCAGCAGCTTGGGGGGCGACAGTCCTGAAGCTTTCTTT.

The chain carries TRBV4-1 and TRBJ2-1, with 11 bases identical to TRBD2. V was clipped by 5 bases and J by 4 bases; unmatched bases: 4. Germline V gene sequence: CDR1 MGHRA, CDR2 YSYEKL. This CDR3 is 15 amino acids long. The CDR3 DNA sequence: TGCGCCAGCAGCATGACTAGCGGGGTATACAATGAGCAGTTCTTC. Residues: CASSMTSGVYNEQFF.

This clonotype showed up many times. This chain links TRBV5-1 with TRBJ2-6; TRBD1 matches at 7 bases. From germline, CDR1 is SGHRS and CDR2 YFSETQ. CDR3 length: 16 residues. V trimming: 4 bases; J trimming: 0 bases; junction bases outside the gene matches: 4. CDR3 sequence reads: CASSPTGLSGANVLTF. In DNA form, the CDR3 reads TGCGCCAGCAGCCCGACAGGGCTCTCTGGGGCCAACGTCCTGACTTTC.

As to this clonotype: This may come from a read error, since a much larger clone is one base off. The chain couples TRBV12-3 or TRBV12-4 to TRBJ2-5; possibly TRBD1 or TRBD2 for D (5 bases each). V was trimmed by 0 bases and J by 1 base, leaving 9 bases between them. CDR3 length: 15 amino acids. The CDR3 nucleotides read TGTGCCAGCAGTTTAGCCTGGGGGACCCAAGAGACCCAGTACTTC. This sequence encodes CASSLAWGTQETQYF.

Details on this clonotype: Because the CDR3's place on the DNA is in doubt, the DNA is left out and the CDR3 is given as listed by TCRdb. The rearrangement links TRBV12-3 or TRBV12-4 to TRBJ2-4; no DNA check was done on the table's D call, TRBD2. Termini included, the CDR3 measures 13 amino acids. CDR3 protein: CASSFGVGSERYF.

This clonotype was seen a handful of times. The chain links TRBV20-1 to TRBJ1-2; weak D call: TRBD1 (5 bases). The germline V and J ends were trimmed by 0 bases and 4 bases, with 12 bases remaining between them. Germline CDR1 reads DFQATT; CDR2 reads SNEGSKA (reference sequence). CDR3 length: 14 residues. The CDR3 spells CSARDVGDPYGYTF. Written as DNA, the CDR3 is TGCAGTGCTAGAGATGTCGGGGACCCCTATGGCTACACCTTC.

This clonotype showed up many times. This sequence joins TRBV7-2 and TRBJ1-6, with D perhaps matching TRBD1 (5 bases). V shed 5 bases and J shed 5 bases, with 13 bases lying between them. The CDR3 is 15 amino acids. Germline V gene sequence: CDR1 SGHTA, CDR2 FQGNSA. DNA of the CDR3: TGTGCCAGCAGCCCGAGACAGACTAATAATTCACCCCTCCACTTT. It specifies CASSPRQTNNSPLHF.

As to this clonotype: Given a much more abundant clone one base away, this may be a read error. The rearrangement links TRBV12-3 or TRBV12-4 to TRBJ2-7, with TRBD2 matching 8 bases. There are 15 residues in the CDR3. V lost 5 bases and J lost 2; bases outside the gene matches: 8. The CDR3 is CASSLRAGAAYEQYF. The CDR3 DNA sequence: TGTGCCAGCAGTCTTCGAGCGGGGGCCGCCTACGAGCAGTACTTC.

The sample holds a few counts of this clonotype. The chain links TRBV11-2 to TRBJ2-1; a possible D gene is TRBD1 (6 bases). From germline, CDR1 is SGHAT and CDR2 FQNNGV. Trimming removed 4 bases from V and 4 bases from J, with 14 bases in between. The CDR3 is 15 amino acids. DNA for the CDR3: TGTGCCAGCAGCTCGACCGGGACAAGATACAATGAGCAGTTCTTC. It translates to CASSSTGTRYNEQFF.

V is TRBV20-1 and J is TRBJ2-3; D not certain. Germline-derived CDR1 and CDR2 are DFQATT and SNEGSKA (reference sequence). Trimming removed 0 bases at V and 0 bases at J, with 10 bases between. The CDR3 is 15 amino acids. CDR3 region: CSAREMGFSTDTQYF. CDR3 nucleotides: TGCAGTGCTAGAGAAATGGGCTTCAGCACAGATACGCAGTATTTT.

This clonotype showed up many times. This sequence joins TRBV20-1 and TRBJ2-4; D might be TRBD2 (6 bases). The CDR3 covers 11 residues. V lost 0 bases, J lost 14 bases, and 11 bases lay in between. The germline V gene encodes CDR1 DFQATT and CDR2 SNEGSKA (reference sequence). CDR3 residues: CSARDSLAEYF. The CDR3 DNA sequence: TGCAGTGCTAGAGACTCACTAGCAGAGTACTTC.

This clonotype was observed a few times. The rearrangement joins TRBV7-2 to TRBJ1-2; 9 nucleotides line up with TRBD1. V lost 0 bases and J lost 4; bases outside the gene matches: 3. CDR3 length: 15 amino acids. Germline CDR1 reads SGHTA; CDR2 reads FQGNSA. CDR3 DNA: TGTGCCAGCAGCTTAGCGACAGGGGGTGTCTATGGCTACACCTTC. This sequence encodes CASSLATGGVYGYTF.

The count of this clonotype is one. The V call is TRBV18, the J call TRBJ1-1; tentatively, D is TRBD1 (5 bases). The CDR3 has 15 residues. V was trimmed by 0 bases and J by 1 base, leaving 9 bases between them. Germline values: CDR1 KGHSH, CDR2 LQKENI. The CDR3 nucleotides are TGTGCCAGCTCACCACCGGCAGGGACGAACACTGAAGCTTTCTTT. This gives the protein CASSPPAGTNTEAFF.

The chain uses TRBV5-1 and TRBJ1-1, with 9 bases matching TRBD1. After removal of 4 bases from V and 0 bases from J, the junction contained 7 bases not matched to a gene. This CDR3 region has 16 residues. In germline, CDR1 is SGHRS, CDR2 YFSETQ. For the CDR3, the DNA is TGCGCCAGCAGCAAATGGACAGGGGTTTTGAACACTGAAGCTTTCTTT. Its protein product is CASSKWTGVLNTEAFF.

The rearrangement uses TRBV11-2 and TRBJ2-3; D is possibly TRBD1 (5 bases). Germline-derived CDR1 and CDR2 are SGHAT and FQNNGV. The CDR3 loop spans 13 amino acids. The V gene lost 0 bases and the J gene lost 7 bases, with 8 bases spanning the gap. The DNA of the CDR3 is TGTGCCAGCAGCTTAGAGGGGCCGTATACGCAGTATTTT. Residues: CASSLEGPYTQYF. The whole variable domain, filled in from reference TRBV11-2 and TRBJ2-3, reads EAGVAQSPRYKIIEKRQSVAFWCNPISGHATLYWYQQILGQGPKLLIQFQNNGVVDDSQLPKDRFSAERLKGVDSTLKIQPAKLEDSAVYLCASSLEGPYTQYFGPGTRLTVL.

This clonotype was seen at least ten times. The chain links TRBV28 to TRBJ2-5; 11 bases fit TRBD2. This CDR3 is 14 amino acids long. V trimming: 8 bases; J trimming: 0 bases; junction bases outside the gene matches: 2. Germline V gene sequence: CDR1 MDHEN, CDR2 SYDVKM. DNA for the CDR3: TGTGCCAGCGCTAGCGGGGGGTACCAAGAGACCCAGTACTTC. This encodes CASASGGYQETQYF.

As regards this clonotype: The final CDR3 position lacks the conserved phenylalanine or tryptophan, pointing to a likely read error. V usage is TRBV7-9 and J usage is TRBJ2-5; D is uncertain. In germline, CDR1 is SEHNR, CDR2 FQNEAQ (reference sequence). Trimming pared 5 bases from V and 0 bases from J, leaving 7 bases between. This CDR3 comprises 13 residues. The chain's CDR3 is CASSPPYQETQYV. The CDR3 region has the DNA TGTGCCAGCAGCCCCCCATACCAAGAGACCCAGTACGTC.

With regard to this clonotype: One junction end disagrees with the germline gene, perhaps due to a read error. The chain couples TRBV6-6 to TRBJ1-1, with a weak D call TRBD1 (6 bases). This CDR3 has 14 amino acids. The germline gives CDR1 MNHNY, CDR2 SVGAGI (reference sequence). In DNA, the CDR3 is TGTGCCGGCAGTTATTTACAGGGGAACACTGAAGCTTTCTTT. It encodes CAGSYLQGNTEAFF.

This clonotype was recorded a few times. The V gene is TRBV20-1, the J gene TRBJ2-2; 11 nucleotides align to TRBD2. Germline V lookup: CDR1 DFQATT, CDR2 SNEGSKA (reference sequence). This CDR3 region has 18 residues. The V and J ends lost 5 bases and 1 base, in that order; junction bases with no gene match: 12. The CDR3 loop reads CSAGGLTSGAVNTGELFF. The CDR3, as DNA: TGCAGTGCTGGGGGCTTGACTAGCGGGGCCGTGAACACCGGGGAGCTGTTTTTT.

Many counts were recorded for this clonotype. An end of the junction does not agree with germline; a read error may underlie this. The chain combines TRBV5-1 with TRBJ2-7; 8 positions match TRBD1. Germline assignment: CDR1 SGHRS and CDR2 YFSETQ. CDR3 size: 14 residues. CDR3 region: CASSLGQGLNEQYF. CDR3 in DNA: TGTGCCAGCAGCTTAGGACAGGGCTTGAACGAGCAGTACTTC. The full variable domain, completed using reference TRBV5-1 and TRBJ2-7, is KAGVTQTPRYLIKTRGQQVTLSCSPISGHRSVSWYQQTPGQGLQFLFEYFSETQRNKGNFPGRFSGRQFSNSRSEMNVSTLELGDSALYLCASSLGQGLNEQYFGPGTRLTVT.

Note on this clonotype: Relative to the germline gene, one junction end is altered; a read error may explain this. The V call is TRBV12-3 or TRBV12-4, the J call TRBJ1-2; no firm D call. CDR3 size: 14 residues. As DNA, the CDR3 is TGTGCCAGCAGTTTAAGGGCAGCGTATAATGGCCACACCTTC. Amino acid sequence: CASSLRAAYNGHTF.

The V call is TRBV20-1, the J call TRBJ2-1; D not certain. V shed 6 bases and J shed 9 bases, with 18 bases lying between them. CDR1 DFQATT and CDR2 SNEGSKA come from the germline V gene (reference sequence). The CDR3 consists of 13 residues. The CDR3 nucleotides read TGCAGTGCGGATTCCTATGGGCACAGTGAGCAGTTCTTC. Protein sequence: CSADSYGHSEQFF.

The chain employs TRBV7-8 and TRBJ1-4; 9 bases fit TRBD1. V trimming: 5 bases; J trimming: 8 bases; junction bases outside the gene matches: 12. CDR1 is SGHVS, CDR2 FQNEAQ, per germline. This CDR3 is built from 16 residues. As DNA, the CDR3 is TGTGCCAGCAGCGCTCCGGGACAGGGAGGAGAGGAAAAACTGTTTTTT. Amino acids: CASSAPGQGGEEKLFF.

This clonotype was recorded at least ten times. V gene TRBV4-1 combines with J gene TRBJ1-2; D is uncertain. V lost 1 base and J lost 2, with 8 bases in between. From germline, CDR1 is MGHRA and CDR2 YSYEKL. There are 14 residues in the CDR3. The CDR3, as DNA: TGCGCCAGCAGCCAAGTAAACACGAACTATGGCTACACCTTC. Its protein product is CASSQVNTNYGYTF.

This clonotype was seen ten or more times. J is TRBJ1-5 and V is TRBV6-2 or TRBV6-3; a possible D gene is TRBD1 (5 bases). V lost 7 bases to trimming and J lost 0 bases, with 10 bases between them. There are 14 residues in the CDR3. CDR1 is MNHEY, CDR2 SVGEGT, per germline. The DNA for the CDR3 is TGTGCCAGCACCGACGACAGTAGCAATCAGCCCCAGCATTTT. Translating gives CASTDDSSNQPQHF.

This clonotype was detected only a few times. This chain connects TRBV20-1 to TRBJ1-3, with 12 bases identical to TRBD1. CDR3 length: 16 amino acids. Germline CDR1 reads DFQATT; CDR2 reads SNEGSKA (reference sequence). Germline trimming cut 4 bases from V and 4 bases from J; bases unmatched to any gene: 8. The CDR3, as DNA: TGCAGTGCTACCCGGGACAGGGGGCGTCCAGGAAACACCATATATTTT. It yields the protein CSATRDRGRPGNTIYF.